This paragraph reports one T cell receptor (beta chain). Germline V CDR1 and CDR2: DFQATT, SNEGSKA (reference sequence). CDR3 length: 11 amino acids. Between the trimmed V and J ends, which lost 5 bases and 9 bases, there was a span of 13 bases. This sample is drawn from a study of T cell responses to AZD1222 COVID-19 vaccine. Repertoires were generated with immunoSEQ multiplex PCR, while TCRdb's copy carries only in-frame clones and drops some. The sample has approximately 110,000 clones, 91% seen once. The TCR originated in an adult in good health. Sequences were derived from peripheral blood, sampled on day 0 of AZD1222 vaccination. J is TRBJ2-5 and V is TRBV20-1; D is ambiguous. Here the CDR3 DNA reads TGCAGTGCTTGGCAGGACCAGTCCCAGTACTTC. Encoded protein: CSAWQDQSQYF.